One sample yielded the 2 T cell receptor beta chains listed below, sequenced in a study of radiation and T cells in renal cell carcinoma. Treatment noted: treatment-naive control, cytoreductive nephrectomy. Here immunoSEQ multiplex PCR was the method, and the copy in TCRdb shows in-frame clones only, minus some. The data show more than 14,000 clones, with around two thirds seen just once and approximately 16% held by the top ten. This material consisted of tumor tissue, taken from a patient whose treatment was nephrectomy without radiotherapy. Receptors originate from a man in his sixties with renal cell carcinoma.

This rearrangement joins TRBV2 to TRBJ1-1; D uncertain. The CDR3 is made up of 14 amino acids. Trimming removed 4 bases at V and 1 base at J, with 10 bases between. Germline V gene sequence: CDR1 SNHLY, CDR2 FYNNEI. This CDR3 is CASSGTFRNTEAFF. For the CDR3, the DNA is TGTGCCAGCAGTGGGACTTTCAGGAACACTGAAGCTTTCTTT.

This clone was seen more than once but under ten times. V and J are TRBV19 and TRBJ1-2, with D possibly matching TRBD1 (6 bases). Trimming took 1 base from V and 4 from J, leaving 7 bases between them. Germline V gene lookup returns CDR1 LNHDA and CDR2 SQIVND (reference sequence). The CDR3 consists of 13 residues. Here the CDR3 DNA reads TGTGCCAGTAGTATAGCAGGGGCCTATGGCTACACCTTC. This codes for CASSIAGAYGYTF. Full variable domain (rest looked up from reference TRBV19 and TRBJ1-2): DGGITQSPKYLFRKEGQNVTLSCEQNLNHDAMYWYRQDPGQGLRLIYYSQIVNDFQKGDIAEGYSVSREKKESFPLTVTSAQKNPTAFYLCASSIAGAYGYTFGSGTRLTVV.